The 22 T cell receptor beta chains below were found in one sample sequenced in a study of T cell responses to AZD1222 COVID-19 vaccine. Some clones are missing from TCRdb's copy, which holds only in-frame ones; the method was immunoSEQ multiplex PCR. In the table there are 150,000 to 200,000 clones, just under 90% of which are singletons. The sequencing used peripheral blood, collected on day 0 of AZD1222 vaccination. The origin of the receptors is an adult in good health.

This clone showed up many times. This chain connects TRBV6-2 or TRBV6-3 to TRBJ1-1; no clear D. V gave up 5 bases and J gave up 3 bases, with 13 bases separating them. This CDR3 contains 14 residues. Germline loops: CDR1 MNHEY, CDR2 SVGEGT. Here the CDR3 reads CASSRRTVDTEAFF. In DNA, the CDR3 is TGTGCCAGCAGTAGGCGTACAGTTGACACTGAAGCTTTCTTT.

V and J are TRBV18 and TRBJ1-4; D unresolved. V was cut by 4 bases and J by 4 bases, with 7 bases left in between. The germline V gene encodes CDR1 KGHSH and CDR2 LQKENI. The CDR3 length is 13 residues. The CDR3 sequence is CASSLFHNEKLFF. The CDR3 nucleotides are TGTGCCAGCTCACTCTTCCATAATGAAAAACTGTTTTTT.

The rearrangement joins TRBV30 to TRBJ2-6; TRBD1 might be the D (6 bases). Germline V gene lookup returns CDR1 GTSNPN and CDR2 SVGIG (reference sequence). Trimming stripped 5 bases from V and 1 base from J, with 9 bases between. The CDR3 has 14 amino acids. DNA of the CDR3: TGTGCCTGGGGCACAGGGTCTGGGGCCAACGTCCTGACTTTC. It codes for CAWGTGSGANVLTF.

The chain is built from TRBV9 and TRBJ1-5, with a possible D match to TRBD1 (6 bases). Germline-derived CDR1 and CDR2 are SGDLS and YYNGEE. With 3 bases removed from V and 3 bases from J, the gap between germline ends came to 19 bases. The CDR3 spans 17 residues. The CDR3 here is CASSATRQVWDNQPQHF. In nucleotides, the CDR3 is TGTGCCAGCAGCGCGACGAGACAGGTGTGGGACAATCAGCCCCAGCATTTT.

This chain joins TRBV5-4 and TRBJ1-2; D remains ambiguous. Germline CDR1 is SGHNT and CDR2 is YYREEE (reference sequence). V lost 7 bases and J 2 bases, leaving 18 bases between the germline ends. This CDR3 comprises 15 residues. The CDR3 DNA reads TGTGCCAGCTCGGATTCAGGAAGGCTAAACTATGGCTACACCTTC. Its protein product is CASSDSGRLNYGYTF.

The chain uses TRBV19 and TRBJ2-2; possibly TRBD1 or TRBD2 for D (6 bases each). The V end lost 6 bases, the J end lost 5 bases, and 13 bases lay between the germline ends. The CDR3 runs 14 residues. From germline, CDR1 is LNHDA and CDR2 SQIVND (reference sequence). In DNA form, the CDR3 reads TGTGCCAGTAGGTTTCAGGGGAGGACCGGGGAGCTGTTTTTT. Translating it yields CASRFQGRTGELFF.

The rearrangement uses TRBV27 and TRBJ2-1; TRBD2 agrees at 9 bases. J was trimmed by 2 bases and V by 10 bases; bases with no gene match: 6. This CDR3 spans 14 amino acids. CDR1 and CDR2 from the germline V gene are MNHEY and SMNVEV (reference sequence). The CDR3 region has the DNA TGTGCCATTGGGCGGGGGGGGACCTACAATGAGCAGTTCTTC. Translated: CAIGRGGTYNEQFF.

V and J are TRBV19 and TRBJ1-4; tentatively, D is TRBD1 (5 bases). V was shortened by 2 bases and J by 2 bases, with 18 bases between the two germline ends. CDR1 LNHDA and CDR2 SQIVND come from the germline V gene (reference sequence). This CDR3 has 18 amino acids. DNA for the CDR3: TGTGCCAGTAGTATAACTCCCGAGGGGCGTACGACTAATGAAAAACTGTTTTTT. Translation: CASSITPEGRTTNEKLFF.

The chain joins TRBV28 to TRBJ2-7, with 8 bases lining up with TRBD2. Germline V gene sequence: CDR1 MDHEN, CDR2 SYDVKM. The CDR3 runs 13 residues. V trimming: 7 bases; J trimming: 4 bases; junction bases outside the gene matches: 6. CDR3 bases: TGTGCCAGCAAAGCGGGAGACCTGTACGAGCAGTACTTC. Translated: CASKAGDLYEQYF.

This sequence joins TRBV5-1 and TRBJ2-5, with D uncertain. Per germline, CDR1 SGHRS and CDR2 YFSETQ. The CDR3 is made up of 14 amino acids. The V and J ends lost 0 bases and 3 bases respectively, with 9 bases between them. CDR3: CASSLGWPEETQYF. The CDR3 region has the DNA TGCGCCAGCAGCTTGGGTTGGCCTGAAGAGACCCAGTACTTC.

The V gene is TRBV7-9, the J gene TRBJ1-3; perhaps TRBD1 as D (6 bases). The CDR3 loop spans 17 amino acids. Germline lookup yields CDR1 SEHNR and CDR2 FQNEAQ (reference sequence). Trimming shortened V by 4 bases and J by 3 bases, and 19 bases separated the two germline ends. The CDR3 spells CASSSPPGGAFGNTIYF. CDR3 nucleotides: TGTGCCAGCAGCTCGCCCCCCGGGGGCGCATTTGGAAACACCATATATTTT.

The chain has TRBV5-1 and TRBJ2-7; D could derive from TRBD1 or TRBD2 (6 bases each). CDR1 SGHRS and CDR2 YFSETQ come from the germline V gene. Trimming pared 0 bases from V and 3 bases from J, leaving 13 bases between. The CDR3 sequence is 15 residues long. CDR3: CASSLAAGEVYEQYF. The CDR3 DNA sequence: TGCGCCAGCAGCTTGGCAGCAGGGGAGGTCTACGAGCAGTACTTC.

The sample holds a few counts of this clone. The genes are TRBV28 and TRBJ2-7; TRBD1 agrees at 8 bases. This CDR3 spans 15 amino acids. The V and J ends lost 3 bases and 1 base, in that order; junction bases with no gene match: 5. From germline, CDR1 is MDHEN and CDR2 SYDVKM. The CDR3 DNA follows: TGTGCCAGCAGTTTGGCTACAGGGGGTTCCTACGAGCAGTACTTC. Its protein product is CASSLATGGSYEQYF.

The V call is TRBV19, the J call TRBJ1-5, with D unresolved. The CDR3 totals 15 residues. Trimming took 7 bases from V and 1 from J, leaving 14 bases between them. Germline CDR1 is LNHDA and CDR2 is SQIVND (reference sequence). CDR3 sequence: CASTPGPGSNQPQHF. The CDR3 DNA reads TGTGCCAGTACTCCCGGCCCGGGGAGCAATCAGCCCCAGCATTTT.

This clone was seen once. The V gene is TRBV29-1, the J gene TRBJ2-7, with 10 bases fitting TRBD1. Trimming cost V 7 bases and J 10 bases; bases outside gene matches: 10. The germline gives CDR1 SQVTM, CDR2 ANQGSEA. The CDR3 loop spans 12 amino acids. CDR3 in amino acids: CSGGRDRGDQYF. CDR3 DNA: TGCAGCGGGGGCCGGGACAGGGGAGACCAGTACTTC.

V and J are TRBV7-9 and TRBJ1-1; D unresolved. CDR3 size: 11 residues. The V and J ends lost 5 bases and 1 base respectively, with 2 bases between them. CDR1 and CDR2 (germline): SEHNR, FQNEAQ (reference sequence). This CDR3 reads CASSRNTEAFF. CDR3 sequence (DNA): TGTGCCAGCAGCCGGAACACTGAAGCTTTCTTT.

The CDR3 region has the DNA TGTGCCAGCAGCCTAGGACAGGGAGGGGGTGCCACTGAAGCTTTCTTT. Translated: CASSLGQGGGATEAFF. The chain uses TRBV7-3 and TRBJ1-1; 8 bases fit TRBD1. Germline V lookup: CDR1 SGHTA, CDR2 FQGTGA. Losses at the gene ends were 5 bases for V and 4 bases for J; bases not matched to a gene: 12. This CDR3 region has 16 residues.

The CDR3 nucleotides are TGTGCCAGCGGTGACTTAGGGACTAGCGCCAGAACCACAGATACGCAGTATTTT. It yields the protein CASGDLGTSARTTDTQYF. The chain couples TRBV28 to TRBJ2-3; TRBD2 agrees at 10 bases. CDR1 is MDHEN and CDR2 is SYDVKM in the germline V gene. There are 18 residues in the CDR3. V was clipped by 8 bases and J by 2 bases; unmatched bases: 16.

The chain employs TRBV19 and TRBJ2-7; 10 bases are a match to TRBD1. After removal of 3 bases from V and 6 bases from J, the junction contained 11 bases not matched to a gene. The CDR3 consists of 16 residues. The germline V gene has CDR1 LNHDA and CDR2 SQIVND (reference sequence). The CDR3 region is CASSIDRDRGVREQYF. The CDR3 nucleotides are TGTGCCAGTAGTATTGACCGGGACAGGGGTGTCCGCGAGCAGTACTTC.

The V call is TRBV5-1, the J call TRBJ1-1; D is unclear. V dropped 2 bases and J dropped 1 base, with 12 bases sitting between them. The germline V gene has CDR1 SGHRS and CDR2 YFSETQ. CDR3 length: 15 amino acids. The CDR3 reads CASSLDSHPNTEAFF. As DNA, the CDR3 is TGCGCCAGCAGCTTAGATTCACACCCGAACACTGAAGCTTTCTTT.

V gene TRBV20-1 combines with J gene TRBJ1-5; D is possibly TRBD1 (5 bases). The CDR3 loop spans 11 amino acids. V was pared by 8 bases and J by 7 bases, with 12 bases between. CDR1 DFQATT and CDR2 SNEGSKA come from the germline V gene (reference sequence). The CDR3 region has the DNA TGCAGTCCTGGCGGGGCCCAGCCCCAGCATTTT. It specifies CSPGGAQPQHF.

The V gene is TRBV3-1 (or the pseudogene TRBV3-2), the J gene TRBJ1-2; 7 positions agree with TRBD1. Per the germline V gene, CDR1 is LGHDT and CDR2 is YNNKEL (reference sequence). V trimming: 1 base; J trimming: 3 bases; junction bases outside the gene matches: 5. The CDR3 is made up of 15 amino acids. The CDR3 loop reads CASSQAAGGDYGYTF. The CDR3 nucleotides are TGTGCCAGCAGCCAAGCCGCAGGGGGTGACTATGGCTACACCTTC.